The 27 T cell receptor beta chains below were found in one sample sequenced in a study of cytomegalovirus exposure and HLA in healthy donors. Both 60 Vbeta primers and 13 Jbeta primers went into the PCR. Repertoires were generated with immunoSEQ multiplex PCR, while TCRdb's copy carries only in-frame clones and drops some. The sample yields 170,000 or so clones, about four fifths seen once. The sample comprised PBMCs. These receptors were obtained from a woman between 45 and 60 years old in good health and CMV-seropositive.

CDR3 sequence: CASSLEGSNTEAFF. CDR3 coding DNA: TGTGCCAGCAGCTTAGAGGGATCGAACACTGAAGCTTTCTTT. V usage is TRBV5-5 and J usage is TRBJ1-1; D is unresolved. Trimming removed 2 bases from V and 1 base from J, with 9 bases in between. The CDR3 is 14 residues long. Germline V gene sequence: CDR1 SGHKS, CDR2 YYEKEE (reference sequence).

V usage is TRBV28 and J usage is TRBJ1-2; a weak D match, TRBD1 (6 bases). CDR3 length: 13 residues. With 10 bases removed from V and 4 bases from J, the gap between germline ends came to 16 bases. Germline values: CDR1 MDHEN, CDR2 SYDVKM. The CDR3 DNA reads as TGTGCCATTTGGGGGCGGGGGTCCTATGGCTACACCTTC. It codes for CAIWGRGSYGYTF.

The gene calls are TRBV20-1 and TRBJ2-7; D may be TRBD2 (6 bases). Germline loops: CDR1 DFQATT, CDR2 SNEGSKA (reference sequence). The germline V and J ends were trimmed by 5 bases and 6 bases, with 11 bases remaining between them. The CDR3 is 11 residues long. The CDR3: CSAGWRGEQYF. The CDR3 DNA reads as TGCAGTGCTGGATGGAGGGGCGAGCAGTACTTC.

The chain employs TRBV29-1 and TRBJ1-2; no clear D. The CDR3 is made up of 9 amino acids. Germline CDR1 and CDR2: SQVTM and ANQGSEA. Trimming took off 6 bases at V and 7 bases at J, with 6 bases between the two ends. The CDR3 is CSVEVGYTF. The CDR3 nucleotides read TGCAGCGTGGAGGTTGGCTACACCTTC.

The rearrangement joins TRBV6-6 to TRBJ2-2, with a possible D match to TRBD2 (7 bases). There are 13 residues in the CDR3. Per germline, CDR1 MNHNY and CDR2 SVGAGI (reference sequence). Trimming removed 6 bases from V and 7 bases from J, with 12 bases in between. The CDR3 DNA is TGTGCCAGCAGGGAAGGGGGGGGCGGGGAGCTGTTTTTT. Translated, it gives CASREGGGGELFF.

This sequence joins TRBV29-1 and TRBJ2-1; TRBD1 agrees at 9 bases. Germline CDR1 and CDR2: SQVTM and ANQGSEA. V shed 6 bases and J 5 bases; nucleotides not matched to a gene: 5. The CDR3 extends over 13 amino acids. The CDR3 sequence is CSVPGQGNNEQFF. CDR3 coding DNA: TGCAGCGTGCCGGGACAGGGAAACAATGAGCAGTTCTTC.

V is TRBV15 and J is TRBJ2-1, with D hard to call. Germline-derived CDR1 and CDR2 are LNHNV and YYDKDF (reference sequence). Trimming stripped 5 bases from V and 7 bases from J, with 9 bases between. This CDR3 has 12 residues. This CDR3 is CATSEVGNEQFF. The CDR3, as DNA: TGTGCCACCAGCGAGGTTGGGAATGAGCAGTTCTTC.

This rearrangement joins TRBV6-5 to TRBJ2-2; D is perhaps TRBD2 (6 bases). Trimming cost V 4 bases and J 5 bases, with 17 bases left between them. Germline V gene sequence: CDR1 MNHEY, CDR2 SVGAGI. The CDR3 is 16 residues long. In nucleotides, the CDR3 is TGTGCCAGCAGTTCTCTGAGGGCCGGGGGAACCGGGGAGCTGTTTTTT. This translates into CASSSLRAGGTGELFF.

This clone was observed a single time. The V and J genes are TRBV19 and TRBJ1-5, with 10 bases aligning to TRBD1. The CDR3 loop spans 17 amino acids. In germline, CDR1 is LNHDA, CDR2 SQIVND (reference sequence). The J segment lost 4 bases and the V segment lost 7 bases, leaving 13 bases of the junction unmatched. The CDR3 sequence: CASIPRTGQGRNQPQHF. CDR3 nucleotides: TGTGCCAGTATCCCAAGGACGGGACAGGGGAGGAATCAGCCCCAGCATTTT.

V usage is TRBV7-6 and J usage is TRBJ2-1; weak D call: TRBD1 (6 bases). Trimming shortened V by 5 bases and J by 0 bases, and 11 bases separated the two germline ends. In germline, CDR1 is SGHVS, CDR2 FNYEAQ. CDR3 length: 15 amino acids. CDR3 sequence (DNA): TGTGCCAGCAGCCGCGGACAGAGCTCCTACAATGAGCAGTTCTTC. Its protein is CASSRGQSSYNEQFF.

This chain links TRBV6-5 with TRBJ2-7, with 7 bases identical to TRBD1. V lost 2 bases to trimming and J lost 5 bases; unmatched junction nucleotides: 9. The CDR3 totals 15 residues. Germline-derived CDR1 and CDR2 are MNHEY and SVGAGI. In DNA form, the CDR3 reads TGTGCCAGCAGTTACAGTCAGAGGGGGCAGAACGAGCAGTACTTC. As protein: CASSYSQRGQNEQYF.

The CDR3 DNA follows: TGTGCCAGCAGTTTGGGGACAGGGATCCTCGAGCAGTACTTC. Its protein is CASSLGTGILEQYF. The J gene is TRBJ2-7, the V gene TRBV27; 9 bases are shared with TRBD1. J lost 6 bases, V lost 3 bases, and 6 bases had no gene match. Germline V gene sequence: CDR1 MNHEY, CDR2 SMNVEV (reference sequence). The CDR3 contains 14 residues.

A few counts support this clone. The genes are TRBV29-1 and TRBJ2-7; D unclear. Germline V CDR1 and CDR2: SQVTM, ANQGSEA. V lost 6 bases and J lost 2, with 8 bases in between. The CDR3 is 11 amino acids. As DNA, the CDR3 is TGCAGCGTAAGACATACCTACGAGCAGTACTTC. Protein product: CSVRHTYEQYF.

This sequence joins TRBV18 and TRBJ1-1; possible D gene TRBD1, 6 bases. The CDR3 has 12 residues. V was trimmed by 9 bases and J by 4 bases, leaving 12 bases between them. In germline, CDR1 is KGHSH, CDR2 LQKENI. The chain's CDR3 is CASRTVSTEAFF. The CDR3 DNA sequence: TGTGCCAGTCGGACAGTAAGCACTGAAGCTTTCTTT.

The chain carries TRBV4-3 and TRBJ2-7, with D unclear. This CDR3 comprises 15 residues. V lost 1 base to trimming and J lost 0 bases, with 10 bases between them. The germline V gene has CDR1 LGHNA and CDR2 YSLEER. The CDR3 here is CASSQAPESSYEQYF. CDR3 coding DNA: TGCGCCAGCAGCCAAGCTCCGGAGAGCTCCTACGAGCAGTACTTC.

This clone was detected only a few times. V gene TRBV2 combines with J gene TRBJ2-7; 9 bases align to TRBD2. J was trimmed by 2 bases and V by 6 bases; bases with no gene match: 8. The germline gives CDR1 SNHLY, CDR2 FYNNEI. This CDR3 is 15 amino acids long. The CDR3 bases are TGTGCCAGCAGCCGCCCAGCGGGAGGCACCTACGAGCAGTACTTC. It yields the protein CASSRPAGGTYEQYF.

The DNA of the CDR3 is TGTGCCAGCAGCGTAGAACTCCAGGCCAGCTATGGCTACACCTTC. This translates into CASSVELQASYGYTF. The chain carries TRBV9 and TRBJ1-2; D ambiguous. CDR3 size: 15 residues. The germline V and J ends were trimmed by 0 bases and 4 bases, with 13 bases remaining between them. CDR1 and CDR2 (germline): SGDLS, YYNGEE. The whole variable domain, remainder taken from reference TRBV9 and TRBJ1-2, is DSGVTQTPKHLITATGQRVTLRCSPRSGDLSVYWYQQSLDQGLQFLIQYYNGEERAKGNILERFSAQQFPDLHSELNLSSLELGDSALYFCASSVELQASYGYTFGSGTRLTVV.

The CDR3 coding sequence is TGTGCCAGCAGCCAAGATCGGGGGGGAAATAGCAATCAGCCCCAGCATTTT. Protein product: CASSQDRGGNSNQPQHF. This chain connects TRBV4-2 to TRBJ1-5; D may be TRBD1 (5 bases). Looked up from germline, CDR1 is LGHNA and CDR2 is YNFKEQ. Trimming left V 0 bases short and J 0 bases short, with 12 bases between. This CDR3 has 17 residues.

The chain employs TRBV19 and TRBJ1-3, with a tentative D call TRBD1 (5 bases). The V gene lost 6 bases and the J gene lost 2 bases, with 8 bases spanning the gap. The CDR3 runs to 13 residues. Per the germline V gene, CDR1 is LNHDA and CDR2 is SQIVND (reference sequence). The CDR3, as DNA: TGTGCCAGTAGGGGACTCCCTGGAAACACCATATATTTT. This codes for CASRGLPGNTIYF.

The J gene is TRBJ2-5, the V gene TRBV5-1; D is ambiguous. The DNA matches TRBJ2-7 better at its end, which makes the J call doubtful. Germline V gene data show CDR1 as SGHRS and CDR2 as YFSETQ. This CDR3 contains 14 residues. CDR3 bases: TGCGCCAGCAGCTTGTGGTCAGACTCCTACGAGCAGTACTTC. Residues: CASSLWSDSYEQYF.

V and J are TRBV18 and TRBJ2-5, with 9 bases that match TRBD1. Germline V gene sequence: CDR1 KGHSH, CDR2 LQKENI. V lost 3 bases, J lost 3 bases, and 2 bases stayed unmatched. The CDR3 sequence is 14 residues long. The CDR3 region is CASSPGQGKETQYF. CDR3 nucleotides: TGTGCCAGCTCACCGGGACAGGGTAAAGAGACCCAGTACTTC. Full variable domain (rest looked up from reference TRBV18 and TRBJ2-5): NAGVMQNPRHLVRRRGQEARLRCSPMKGHSHVYWYRQLPEEGLKFMVYLQKENIIDESGMPKERFSAEFPKEGPSILRIQQVVRGDSAAYFCASSPGQGKETQYFGPGTRLLVL.

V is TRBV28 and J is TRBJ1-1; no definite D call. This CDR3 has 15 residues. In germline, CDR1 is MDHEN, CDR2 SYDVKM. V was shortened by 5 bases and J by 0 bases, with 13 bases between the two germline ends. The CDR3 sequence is CASSQLGNMNTEAFF. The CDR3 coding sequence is TGTGCCAGCAGTCAACTCGGGAACATGAACACTGAAGCTTTCTTT. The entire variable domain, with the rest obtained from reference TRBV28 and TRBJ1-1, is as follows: DVKVTQSSRYLVKRTGEKVFLECVQDMDHENMFWYRQDPGLGLRLIYFSYDVKMKEKGDIPEGYSVSREKKERFSLILESASTNQTSMYLCASSQLGNMNTEAFFGQGTRLTVV.

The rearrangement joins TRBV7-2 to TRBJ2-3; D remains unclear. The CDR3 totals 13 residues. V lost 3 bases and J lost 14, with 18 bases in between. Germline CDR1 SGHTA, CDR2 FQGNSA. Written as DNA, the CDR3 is TGTGCCAGCAGCTTTTCGTCCCCTCCCCAGCGGTATTTT. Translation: CASSFSSPPQRYF.

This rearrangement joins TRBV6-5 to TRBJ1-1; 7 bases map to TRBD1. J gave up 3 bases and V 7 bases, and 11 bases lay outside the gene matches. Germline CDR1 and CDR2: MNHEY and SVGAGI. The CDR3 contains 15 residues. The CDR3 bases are TGTGCCAGCAAACCCGGGGCGCAGGGGGACACTGAAGCTTTCTTT. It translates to CASKPGAQGDTEAFF.

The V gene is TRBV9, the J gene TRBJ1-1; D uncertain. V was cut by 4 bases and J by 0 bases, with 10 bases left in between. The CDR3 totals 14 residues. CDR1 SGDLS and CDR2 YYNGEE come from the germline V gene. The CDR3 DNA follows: TGTGCCAGCAGCCTGACACGCGTGAACACTGAAGCTTTCTTT. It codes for CASSLTRVNTEAFF.

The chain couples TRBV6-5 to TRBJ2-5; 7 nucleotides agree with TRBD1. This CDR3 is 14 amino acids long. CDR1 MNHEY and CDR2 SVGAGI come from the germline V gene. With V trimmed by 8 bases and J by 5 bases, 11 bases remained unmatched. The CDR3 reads CASAPGGGIETQYF. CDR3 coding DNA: TGTGCCAGCGCCCCAGGGGGTGGTATTGAGACCCAGTACTTC.

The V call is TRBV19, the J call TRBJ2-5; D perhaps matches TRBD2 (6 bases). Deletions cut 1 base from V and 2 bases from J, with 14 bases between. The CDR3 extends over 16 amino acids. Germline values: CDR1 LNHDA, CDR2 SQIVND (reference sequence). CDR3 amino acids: CASSIGFGRGQETQYF. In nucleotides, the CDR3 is TGTGCCAGTAGTATAGGTTTCGGGCGGGGACAAGAGACCCAGTACTTC.